This T cell receptor (beta chain) was recovered during a study of shared clonotypes between healthy human individuals. Across the study: Per donor, CD8 memory used one plate, CD8 naive used two, CD4 memory used three and CD4 naive used three.

With respect to this clone: What it binds is not known.

Study-level findings and limits: Sharing across a few donors was seen in 4% to 5.5% of naive CD4 clonotypes. An expected dependence of interdonor clonotype sharing on sequencing depth was noted.

V was pared by 1 base and J by 6 bases, with 22 bases between. Germline lookup yields CDR1 MGHRA and CDR2 YSYEKL. The CDR3 extends over 17 amino acids. Assay: immunoSEQ multiplex PCR; the TCRdb copy retains only in-frame clones and omits some. Of about 2.4 million clones in the sample, roughly 92% were seen once. This TCR came from a man aged 18 to 30 in good health. Material for sequencing was naive CD4+ T cells sorted from blood. Documented subset: CD45RA+ positively selected. V usage is TRBV4-1 and J usage is TRBJ2-7, with D possibly matching TRBD1 (5 bases). CDR3 nucleotides: TGCGCCAGCAGCCAAGCCTTCAGGGAAAAGGCAGTTAGCGAGCAGTACTTC. Its translation: CASSQAFREKAVSEQYF.